This T cell receptor beta chain was recorded in a study of blood T cell repertoires in COVID-19. In the study overall: The origin of the acute and convalescent COVID-19 samples was the United States, Italy and Spain. PBMCs, B-cell-depleted T cells, or T cells were the source of the cDNA or gDNA that made up the material.

Germline loops: CDR1 SGHRS, CDR2 YFSETQ. The V end was cut by 4 bases, the J end by 4 bases, with 17 bases between. CDR3 size: 15 residues. Seattle patient enrollment occurred during active infection, with longitudinal follow-up thereafter. Per the original data handling: Amplification from reference gene primers served as the basis for estimated nucleated cell counts. Profiled with immunoSEQ multiplex PCR; TCRdb holds only in-frame clones, not every one. Clonal size and the V and J genes are those of that table, whereas D and trimming came from the DNA. The sample records some 150,000 clones, 70% to 90% being singletons.

The chain combines TRBV5-1 with TRBJ1-2; D might be TRBD1 (6 bases). The sequencing sample was made of peripheral blood. This TCR was sampled from a man in his 60s with COVID-19, enrolled during active disease. The CDR3 DNA reads TGCGCCAGCAGCCCATCTTCGACAGGCGCCTATGGCTACACCTTC. Protein product: CASSPSSTGAYGYTF.